Following are 16 T cell receptor beta chains from one sample sequenced in a study of cytomegalovirus exposure and HLA in healthy donors (dated by TCRdb to 2017 to 2019). Libraries were prepared through the immunoSEQ multiplex PCR assay. For the multiplex PCR, a mixture combining 60 forward primers for TCR Vbeta segments and 13 reverse primers for TCR Jbeta segments was used. The table comes from immuneACCESS by way of TCRdb, which keeps in-frame sequences with V and J called. Part of the clones is missing from these tables; in studies checked, under half for an unresolved V gene and the rest for unknown reasons. For this sample there are tens of thousands of clones; about three quarters appear just once. The ten largest clones represent about 12% of the sample. Sequencing used PBMCs. These receptors originate from a woman aged 40-49 years in good health and CMV-seropositive.

V usage is TRBV7-9 and J usage is TRBJ2-7, with D unresolved. This CDR3 has 12 amino acids. The germline V gene has CDR1 SEHNR and CDR2 FQNEAQ (reference sequence). The V and J ends lost 0 bases and 12 bases respectively, with 12 bases between them. Written as DNA, the CDR3 is TGTGCCAGCAGCTTAGCGGGCGCAGGTTCGTACTTC. It codes for CASSLAGAGSYF.

The chain is built from TRBV2 and TRBJ2-5; 8 bases are shared with TRBD2. Germline lookup yields CDR1 SNHLY and CDR2 FYNNEI. This CDR3 spans 17 amino acids. Unmatched junction bases numbered 13, after V lost 6 bases and J lost 1 base. As DNA, the CDR3 is TGTGCCAGCAGGGGACTCAAAGCGGGGGTTCTCCAAGAGACCCAGTACTTC. Translating gives CASRGLKAGVLQETQYF.

V gene TRBV5-5 combines with J gene TRBJ1-4; D is uncertain. V was clipped by 3 bases and J by 4 bases, with 7 bases between them. Germline values: CDR1 SGHKS, CDR2 YYEKEE (reference sequence). The CDR3 loop spans 13 amino acids. This CDR3 reads CASSSQLNEKLFF. The CDR3 DNA sequence: TGTGCCAGCAGCTCACAGCTTAATGAAAAACTGTTTTTT.

V gene TRBV10-3 combines with J gene TRBJ2-5; 9 bases are a match to TRBD1. J was trimmed by 6 bases and V by 10 bases; bases with no gene match: 12. CDR1 is ENHRY, CDR2 SYGVKD, per germline. The length of the CDR3 is 14 residues. Here the CDR3 reads CATNPGQGGQTQYF. The CDR3, as DNA: TGTGCCACCAACCCGGGACAGGGTGGACAGACCCAGTACTTC.

This chain links TRBV5-4 with TRBJ1-4; no definite D call. This CDR3 is built from 14 residues. V lost 0 bases to trimming and J lost 8 bases, with 11 bases between them. In germline, CDR1 is SGHNT, CDR2 YYREEE (reference sequence). The CDR3 reads CASSLGGGGEKLFF. The CDR3 bases are TGTGCCAGCAGCTTGGGGGGAGGAGGAGAAAAACTGTTTTTT.

The chain employs TRBV6-1 and TRBJ2-7; D is perhaps TRBD2 (5 bases). The germline CDR1 and CDR2 sequences are MNHNS and SASEGT. The CDR3 has 13 amino acids. Trimming took 4 bases from V and 4 from J, leaving 11 bases between them. CDR3 sequence: CASSGEIGYEQYF. CDR3 coding DNA: TGTGCCAGCAGTGGGGAGATCGGGTACGAGCAGTACTTC.

The chain uses TRBV23-1 and TRBJ1-6; maybe TRBD1 (6 bases). TRBV23-1 is an open reading frame, and its role is uncertain. The CDR3 length is 14 residues. Trimming left V 7 bases short and J 7 bases short, with 14 bases between. The CDR3 loop reads CASKGGAQNSPLHF. For the CDR3, the DNA is TGCGCCAGCAAAGGGGGGGCGCAGAATTCACCCCTCCACTTT.

This clone was observed a few times. The chain joins TRBV29-1 to TRBJ2-3; 13 nucleotides agree with TRBD2. With V trimmed by 4 bases and J by 7 bases, 5 bases remained unmatched. The CDR3 length is 14 residues. Germline V gene data show CDR1 as SQVTM and CDR2 as ANQGSEA. The CDR3 spells CSVGGLAGVNTQYF. The DNA of the CDR3 is TGCAGCGTTGGTGGACTAGCGGGGGTGAATACGCAGTATTTT.

In its sample, this clone was seen a few times. This chain uses TRBV6-1 with TRBJ2-7, with 7 bases aligning to TRBD1. CDR1 MNHNS and CDR2 SASEGT come from the germline V gene. The length of the CDR3 is 14 residues. V lost 4 bases to trimming and J lost 3 bases; unmatched junction nucleotides: 6. This CDR3 is CASSVTGESYEQYF. The CDR3 bases are TGTGCCAGCAGTGTCACAGGGGAAAGCTACGAGCAGTACTTC.

This clone occurred a few times. CDR3 protein: CAAGALQPQHF. The CDR3 region has the DNA TGTGCCGCAGGGGCTCTACAGCCCCAGCATTTT. The rearrangement joins TRBV19 to TRBJ1-5, with D maybe TRBD1 (6 bases). The V gene's germline CDR1 is LNHDA and CDR2 SQIVND (reference sequence). The CDR3 has 11 amino acids. Trimming cost V 11 bases and J 7 bases, with 12 bases left between them.

In this sample, this clone turned up a few times. V gene TRBV30 combines with J gene TRBJ2-3, with a possible D match to TRBD1 (5 bases). Germline V lookup: CDR1 GTSNPN, CDR2 SVGIG (reference sequence). This CDR3 is built from 13 residues. Trimming removed 0 bases at V and 5 bases at J, with 9 bases between. CDR3 in amino acids: CAWSVQERDTQYF. The CDR3, as DNA: TGTGCCTGGAGTGTACAGGAGCGAGATACGCAGTATTTT.

The count of this clone is one. The rearrangement links TRBV7-9 to TRBJ1-5, with TRBD1 identical over 8 bases. V lost 5 bases and J lost 3; bases outside the gene matches: 6. The CDR3 is 15 amino acids. Germline V lookup: CDR1 SEHNR, CDR2 FQNEAQ (reference sequence). The CDR3 DNA reads as TGTGCCAGCAGCCGGGACAGGCTTCCCAATCAGCCCCAGCATTTT. Amino acids: CASSRDRLPNQPQHF.

The rearrangement links TRBV20-1 to TRBJ1-1; D unresolved. The CDR3 length is 10 residues. Looked up from germline, CDR1 is DFQATT and CDR2 is SNEGSKA (reference sequence). The V end was cut by 6 bases, the J end by 6 bases, with 8 bases between. This chain's CDR3 is CSARSSEAFF. As DNA, the CDR3 is TGCAGTGCGAGGAGTTCTGAAGCTTTCTTT.

This sequence joins TRBV7-9 and TRBJ2-2; D may be TRBD2 (5 bases). The CDR3 has 15 residues. V gave up 3 bases and J gave up 7 bases, with 15 bases separating them. Germline V gene sequence: CDR1 SEHNR, CDR2 FQNEAQ (reference sequence). In DNA form, the CDR3 reads TGTGCCAGCAGCTTGTCGGTAGGGAGTCTCGGGGAGCTGTTTTTT. The encoded protein is CASSLSVGSLGELFF.

In this sample, this clone turned up a few times. The rearrangement uses TRBV29-1 and TRBJ2-1; 7 nucleotides agree with TRBD2. V shed 7 bases, J shed 9 bases, and the junction held 15 bases outside the gene matches. This CDR3 has 14 amino acids. Germline V gene data show CDR1 as SQVTM and CDR2 as ANQGSEA. CDR3 DNA sequence: TGCAGCGGCCGGGGAGGGGCACTTCGACCTGAGCAGTTCTTC. Amino acids: CSGRGGALRPEQFF.

The chain carries TRBV5-1 and TRBJ2-5; 11 bases are shared with TRBD2. The CDR3 extends over 16 amino acids. With 0 bases clipped from V and 4 bases from J, the junction kept 5 bases outside the gene matches. CDR1 and CDR2 from the germline V gene are SGHRS and YFSETQ. The CDR3 sequence is CASSLALAGGLETQYF. The CDR3 DNA sequence: TGCGCCAGCAGCTTGGCCTTAGCGGGGGGGCTAGAGACCCAGTACTTC. Full variable domain (missing parts from reference TRBV5-1 and TRBJ2-5): KAGVTQTPRYLIKTRGQQVTLSCSPISGHRSVSWYQQTPGQGLQFLFEYFSETQRNKGNFPGRFSGRQFSNSRSEMNVSTLELGDSALYLCASSLALAGGLETQYFGPGTRLLVL.